This T cell receptor (beta chain) was retrieved from a study of blood T cells in healthy people across ages. As regards this clonotype: Its antigen is unidentified. The junction departs from germline at one end; a sequencing error may be responsible.

Primed by a sample-barcoded 5' primer and a J-beta primer mix, a second PCR proceeded for roughly 6 to 12 cycles. Every cDNA was tagged by a template-switch adaptor with 12 random nucleotides. TCRdb analysed the 5' RACE reads with MiXCR anew, one entry per CDR3 protein. The table has around 990,000 distinct CDR3 sequences, more than 30% seen once. Study outcomes and limitations: Versus aged donors, long-lived donors had higher diversity and more naive CD4+ cells. Nothing was known about donor CMV status, and this possibly confounded expanded clonotype changes.

The CDR3 contains 17 residues. Germline V CDR1 and CDR2: MNHEY, SMNVEV (reference sequence). The amount of total RNA extracted per sample was at least 5.5 micrograms. The V gene is TRBV27, the J gene TRBJ1-6, with 8 positions matching TRBD1. This TCR derives from a young man in good health. Sequenced material: blood. The CDR3 coding sequence is TGTGCCAGCAGTCGAACAGGGGGACGGGACTATAATTCACCCCCCCACTTT. Translation gives CASSRTGGRDYNSPPHF.